Each of the 4 T cell receptor beta chains below was sequenced from the same sample in a study of OX40 agonist ivuxolimab in advanced cancers. Profiled with immunoSEQ multiplex PCR; TCRdb holds only in-frame clones, not every one. The table shows about 44,000 clones, with just under 95% occurring only once. The sequences come from CD4+ or CD8+ T cells sorted from blood, collected in a trial of the OX40 agonist ivuxolimab. These receptors all come from an adult with an advanced solid tumor such as melanoma, head and neck, liver or kidney cancer.

The chain couples TRBV15 to TRBJ2-3; D remains unclear. The V gene lost 6 bases and the J gene lost 0 bases, with 16 bases spanning the gap. The CDR3 sequence is 16 residues long. Germline assignment: CDR1 LNHNV and CDR2 YYDKDF (reference sequence). The CDR3 spells CATRERRARSTDTQYF. DNA for the CDR3: TGTGCCACCAGGGAGAGAAGGGCTAGGAGCACAGATACGCAGTATTTT. Supplemented by reference TRBV15 and TRBJ2-3, the full variable domain reads DAMVIQNPRYQVTQFGKPVTLSCSQTLNHNVMYWYQQKSSQAPKLLFHYYDKDFNNEADTPDNFQSRRPNTSFCFLDIRSPGLGDTAMYLCATRERRARSTDTQYFGPGTRLTVL.

CDR3 residues: CASSLAGATTDTQYF. In nucleotides, the CDR3 is TGTGCCAGCAGTTTAGCGGGGGCTACTACAGATACGCAGTATTTT. This sequence joins TRBV28 and TRBJ2-3; TRBD2 might be the D (7 bases). Trimming took off 2 bases at V and 3 bases at J, with 12 bases between the two ends. Germline CDR1 reads MDHEN; CDR2 reads SYDVKM. The CDR3 has 15 amino acids.

The CDR3 protein is CASSERVGLNEQFF. The CDR3 coding sequence is TGCGCCAGCAGTGAAAGAGTTGGGCTCAATGAGCAGTTCTTC. The chain carries TRBV10-1 and TRBJ2-1; unclear D gene. Trimming took off 3 bases at V and 6 bases at J, with 12 bases between the two ends. Germline CDR1 WNHNN, CDR2 SYGVQD (reference sequence). The CDR3 runs to 14 residues.

Only one count was recorded for this clone. V is TRBV6-1 and J is TRBJ2-3, with TRBD2 identical over 8 bases. The CDR3 is made up of 14 amino acids. V lost 3 bases to trimming and J lost 4 bases; unmatched junction nucleotides: 3. The germline V gene encodes CDR1 MNHNS and CDR2 SASEGT. The CDR3 nucleotides are TGTGCCAGCAGTGAGGGACTAGATTCAGATACGCAGTATTTT. Protein sequence: CASSEGLDSDTQYF.